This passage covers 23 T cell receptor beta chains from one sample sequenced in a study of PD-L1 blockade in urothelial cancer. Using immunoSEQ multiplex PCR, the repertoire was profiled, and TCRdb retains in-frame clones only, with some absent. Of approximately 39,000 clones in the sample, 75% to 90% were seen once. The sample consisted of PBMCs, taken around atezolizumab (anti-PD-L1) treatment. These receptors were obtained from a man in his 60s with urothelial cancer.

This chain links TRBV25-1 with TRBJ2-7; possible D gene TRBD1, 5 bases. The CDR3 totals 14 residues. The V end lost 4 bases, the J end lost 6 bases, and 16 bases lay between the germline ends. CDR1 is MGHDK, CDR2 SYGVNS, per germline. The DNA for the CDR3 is TGTGCCAGCAGTGTAGGGGCTGAAAGGGGCGAGCAGTACTTC. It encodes CASSVGAERGEQYF.

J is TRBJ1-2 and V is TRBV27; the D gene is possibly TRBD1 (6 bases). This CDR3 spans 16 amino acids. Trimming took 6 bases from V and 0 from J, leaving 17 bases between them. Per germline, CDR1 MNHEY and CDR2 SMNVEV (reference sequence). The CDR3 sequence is CASRPDRTPSNYGYTF. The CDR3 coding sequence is TGTGCCAGCAGACCTGACAGGACGCCTTCTAACTATGGCTACACCTTC.

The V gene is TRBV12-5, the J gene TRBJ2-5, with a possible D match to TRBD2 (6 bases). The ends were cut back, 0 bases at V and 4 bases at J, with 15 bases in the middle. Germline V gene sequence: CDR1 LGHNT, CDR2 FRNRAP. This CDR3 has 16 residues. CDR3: CASGLVTSGVGETQYF. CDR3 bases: TGTGCTAGTGGTTTGGTAACGTCGGGGGTCGGAGAGACCCAGTACTTC.

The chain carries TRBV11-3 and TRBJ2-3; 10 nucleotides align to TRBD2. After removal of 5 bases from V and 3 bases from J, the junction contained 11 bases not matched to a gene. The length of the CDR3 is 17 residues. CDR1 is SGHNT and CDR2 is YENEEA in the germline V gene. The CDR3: CASSLSGGARFTDTQYF. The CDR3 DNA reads TGTGCCAGCAGCCTCAGCGGGGGGGCTCGTTTTACAGATACGCAGTATTTT.

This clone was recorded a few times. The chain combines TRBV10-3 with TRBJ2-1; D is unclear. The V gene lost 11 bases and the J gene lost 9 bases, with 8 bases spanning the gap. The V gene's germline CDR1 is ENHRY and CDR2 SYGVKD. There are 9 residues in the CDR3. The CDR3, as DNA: TGTGCCTATTTCCTTGAGCAGTTCTTC. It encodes CAYFLEQFF.

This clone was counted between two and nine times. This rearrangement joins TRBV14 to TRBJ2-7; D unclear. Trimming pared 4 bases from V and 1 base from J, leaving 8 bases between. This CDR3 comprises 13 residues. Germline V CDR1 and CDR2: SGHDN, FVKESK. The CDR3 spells CASSLDMSYEQYF. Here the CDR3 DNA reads TGTGCCAGCAGCCTCGACATGTCCTACGAGCAGTACTTC.

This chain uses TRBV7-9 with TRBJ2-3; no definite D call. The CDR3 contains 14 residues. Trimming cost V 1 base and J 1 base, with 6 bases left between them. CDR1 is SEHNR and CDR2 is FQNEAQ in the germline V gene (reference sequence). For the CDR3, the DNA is TGTGCCAGCAGCTTAGGTCGGGGCACAGATACGCAGTATTTT. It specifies CASSLGRGTDTQYF.

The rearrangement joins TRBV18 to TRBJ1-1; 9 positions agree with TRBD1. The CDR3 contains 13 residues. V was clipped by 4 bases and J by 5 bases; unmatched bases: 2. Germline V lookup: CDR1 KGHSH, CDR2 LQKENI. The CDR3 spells CASSLDRGTEAFF. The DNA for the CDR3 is TGTGCCAGCTCACTCGACAGGGGGACTGAAGCTTTCTTT.

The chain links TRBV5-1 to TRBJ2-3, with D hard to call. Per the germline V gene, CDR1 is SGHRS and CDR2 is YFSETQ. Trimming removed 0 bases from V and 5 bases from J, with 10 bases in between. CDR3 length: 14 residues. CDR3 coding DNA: TGCGCCAGCAGCTTGGACAACCGCAGAGATACGCAGTATTTT. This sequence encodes CASSLDNRRDTQYF. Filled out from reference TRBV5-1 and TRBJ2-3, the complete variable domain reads KAGVTQTPRYLIKTRGQQVTLSCSPISGHRSVSWYQQTPGQGLQFLFEYFSETQRNKGNFPGRFSGRQFSNSRSEMNVSTLELGDSALYLCASSLDNRRDTQYFGPGTRLTVL.

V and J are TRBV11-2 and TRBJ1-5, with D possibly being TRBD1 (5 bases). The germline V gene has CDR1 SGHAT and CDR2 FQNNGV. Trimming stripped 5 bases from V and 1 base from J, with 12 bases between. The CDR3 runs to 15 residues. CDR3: CASSVGGYSNQPQHF. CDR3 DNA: TGTGCCAGCAGCGTTGGGGGGTACAGCAATCAGCCCCAGCATTTT.

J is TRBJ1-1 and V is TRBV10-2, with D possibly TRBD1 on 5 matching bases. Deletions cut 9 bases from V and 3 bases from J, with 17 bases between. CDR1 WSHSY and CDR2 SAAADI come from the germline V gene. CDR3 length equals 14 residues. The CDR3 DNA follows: TGCGCCAGTTCGCGGAGACCCAGGGACACTGAAGCTTTCTTT. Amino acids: CASSRRPRDTEAFF.

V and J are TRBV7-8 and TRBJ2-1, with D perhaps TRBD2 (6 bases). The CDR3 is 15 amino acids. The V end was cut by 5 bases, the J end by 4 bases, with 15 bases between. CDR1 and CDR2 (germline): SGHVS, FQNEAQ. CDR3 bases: TGTGCCAGCAGCGGAGGGGTGGTTGCTTACAATGAGCAGTTCTTC. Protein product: CASSGGVVAYNEQFF.

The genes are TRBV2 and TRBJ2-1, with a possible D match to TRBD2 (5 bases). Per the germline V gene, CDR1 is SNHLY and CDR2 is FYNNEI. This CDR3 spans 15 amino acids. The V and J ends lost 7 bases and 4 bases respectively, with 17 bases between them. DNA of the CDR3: TGTGCCAGCATCCCTCTCCTCTCGGGATACAATGAGCAGTTCTTC. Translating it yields CASIPLLSGYNEQFF.

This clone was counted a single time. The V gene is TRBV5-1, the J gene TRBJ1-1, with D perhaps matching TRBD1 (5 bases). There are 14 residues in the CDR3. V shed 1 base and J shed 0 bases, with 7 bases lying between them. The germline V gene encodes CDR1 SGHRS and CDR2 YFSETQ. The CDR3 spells CASSLTGMNTEAFF. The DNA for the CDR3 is TGCGCCAGCAGCTTGACAGGCATGAACACTGAAGCTTTCTTT.

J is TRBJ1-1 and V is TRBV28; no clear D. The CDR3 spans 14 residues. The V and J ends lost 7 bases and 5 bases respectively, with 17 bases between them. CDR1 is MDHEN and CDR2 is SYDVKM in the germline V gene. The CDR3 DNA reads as TGTGCCAGCATCCCCGGGAGGGTATGGACTGAAGCTTTCTTT. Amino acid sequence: CASIPGRVWTEAFF.

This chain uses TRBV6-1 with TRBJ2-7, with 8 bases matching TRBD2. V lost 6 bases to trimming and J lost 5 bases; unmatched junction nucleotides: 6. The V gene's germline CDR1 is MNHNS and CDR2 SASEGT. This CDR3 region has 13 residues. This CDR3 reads CASRVGGGHEQYF. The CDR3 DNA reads TGTGCCAGCAGGGTCGGGGGGGGCCACGAGCAGTACTTC.

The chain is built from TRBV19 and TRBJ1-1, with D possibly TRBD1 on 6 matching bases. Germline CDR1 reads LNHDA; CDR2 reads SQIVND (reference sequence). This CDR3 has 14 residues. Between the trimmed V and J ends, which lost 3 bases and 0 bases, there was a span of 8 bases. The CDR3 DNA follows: TGTGCCAGTAGTATTAGGGGGATGAACACTGAAGCTTTCTTT. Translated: CASSIRGMNTEAFF.

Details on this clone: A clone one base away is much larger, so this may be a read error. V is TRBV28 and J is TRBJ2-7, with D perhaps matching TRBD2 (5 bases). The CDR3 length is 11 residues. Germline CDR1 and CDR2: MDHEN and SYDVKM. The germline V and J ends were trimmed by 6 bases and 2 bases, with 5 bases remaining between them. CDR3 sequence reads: CASSGAYEQYF. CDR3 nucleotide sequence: TGTGCCAGCAGCGGGGCCTACGAGCAGTACTTC.

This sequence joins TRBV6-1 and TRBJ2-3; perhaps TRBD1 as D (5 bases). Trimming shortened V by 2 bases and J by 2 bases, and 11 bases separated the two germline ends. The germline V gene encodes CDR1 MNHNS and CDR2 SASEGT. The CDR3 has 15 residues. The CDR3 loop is CASSEHLGDTDTQYF. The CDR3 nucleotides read TGTGCCAGCAGTGAACACCTAGGGGACACAGATACGCAGTATTTT.

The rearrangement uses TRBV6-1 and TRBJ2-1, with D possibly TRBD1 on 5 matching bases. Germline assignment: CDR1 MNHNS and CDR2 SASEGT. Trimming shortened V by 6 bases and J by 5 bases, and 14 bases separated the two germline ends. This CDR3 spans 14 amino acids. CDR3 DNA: TGTGCCAGCAGCGTACAAACAGGTAACAATGAGCAGTTCTTC. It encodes CASSVQTGNNEQFF.

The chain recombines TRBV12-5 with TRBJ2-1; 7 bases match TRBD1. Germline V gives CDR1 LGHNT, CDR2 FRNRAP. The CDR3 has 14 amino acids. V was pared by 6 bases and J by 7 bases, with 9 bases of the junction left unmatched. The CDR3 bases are TGTGCTAGTGGCACGGGACAGCATAGGAATGAGCAGTTCTTC. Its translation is CASGTGQHRNEQFF.

The CDR3 bases are TGTGCCACCAGCAGGCCCGGGACAGGGAGAACTGAAGCTTTCTTT. This gives the protein CATSRPGTGRTEAFF. The chain recombines TRBV15 with TRBJ1-1, with 9 positions matching TRBD1. CDR3 size: 15 residues. The junction had 7 bases not matched to a gene; V was cut back by 3 bases and J by 5 bases. CDR1 and CDR2 (germline): LNHNV, YYDKDF (reference sequence).

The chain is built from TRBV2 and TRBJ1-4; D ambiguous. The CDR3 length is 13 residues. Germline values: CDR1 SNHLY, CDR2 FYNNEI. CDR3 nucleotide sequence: TGTGCGAGCCAAGAAGACTCTAATGAAAAACTGTTTTTT. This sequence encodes CASQEDSNEKLFF.